This T cell receptor (beta chain) was observed in a study of radiation and T cells in renal cell carcinoma. Time point reported: blood 2 weeks post-SBRT. Treatment here: 15 Gy SBRT to primary tumor, nephrectomy 4 weeks later. The length of the CDR3 is 14 residues. From germline, CDR1 is SGHRS and CDR2 YFSETQ. The ends lost 4 bases at V and 7 bases at J; junction bases unmatched: 5. Clones were read by immunoSEQ multiplex PCR, and TCRdb kept only the in-frame ones, dropping some. The repertoire holds about 150,000 clones, with approximately 90% as singletons. The TCR comes from a woman aged 45-65 years with renal cell carcinoma. Source: blood, taken from a patient whose treatment included radiotherapy and nephrectomy. This chain uses TRBV5-1 with TRBJ1-6; TRBD1 aligns across 7 bases. CDR3 coding DNA: TGCGCCAGCAGCGAGGGACAGTACAATTCACCCCTCCACTTT. This encodes CASSEGQYNSPLHF.